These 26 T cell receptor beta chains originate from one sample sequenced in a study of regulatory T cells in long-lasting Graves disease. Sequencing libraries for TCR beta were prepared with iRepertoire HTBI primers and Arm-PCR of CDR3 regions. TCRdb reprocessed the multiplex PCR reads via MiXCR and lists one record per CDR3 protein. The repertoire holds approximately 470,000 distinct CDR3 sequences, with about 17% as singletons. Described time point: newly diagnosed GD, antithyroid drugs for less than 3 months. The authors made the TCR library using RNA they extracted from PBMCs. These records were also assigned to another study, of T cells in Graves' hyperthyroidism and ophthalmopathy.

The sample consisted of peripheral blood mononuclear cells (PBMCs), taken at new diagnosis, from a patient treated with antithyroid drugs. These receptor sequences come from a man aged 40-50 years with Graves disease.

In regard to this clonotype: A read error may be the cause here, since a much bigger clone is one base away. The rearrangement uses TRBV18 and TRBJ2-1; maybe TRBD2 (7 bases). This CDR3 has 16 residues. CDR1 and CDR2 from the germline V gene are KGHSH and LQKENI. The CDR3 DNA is TGTGCCGGCTCACCAGGGGCCCAGCGGGATTACAATGAGCAGTTCTTC. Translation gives CAGSPGAQRDYNEQFF.

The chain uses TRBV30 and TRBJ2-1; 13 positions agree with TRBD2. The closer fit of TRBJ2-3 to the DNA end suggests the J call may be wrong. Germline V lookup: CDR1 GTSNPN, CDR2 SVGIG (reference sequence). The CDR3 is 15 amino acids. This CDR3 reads CAWSRGLAGVDTQYF. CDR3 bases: TGTGCCTGGAGCCGAGGACTAGCGGGAGTCGATACGCAGTATTTT.

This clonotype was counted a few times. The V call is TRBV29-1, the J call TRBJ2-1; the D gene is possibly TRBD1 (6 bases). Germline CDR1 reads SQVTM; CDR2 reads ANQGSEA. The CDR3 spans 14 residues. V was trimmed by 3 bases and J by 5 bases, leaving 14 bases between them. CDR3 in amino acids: CSVEGALTHNEQFF. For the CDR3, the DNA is TGCAGCGTTGAGGGGGCCCTCACCCACAATGAGCAGTTCTTC.

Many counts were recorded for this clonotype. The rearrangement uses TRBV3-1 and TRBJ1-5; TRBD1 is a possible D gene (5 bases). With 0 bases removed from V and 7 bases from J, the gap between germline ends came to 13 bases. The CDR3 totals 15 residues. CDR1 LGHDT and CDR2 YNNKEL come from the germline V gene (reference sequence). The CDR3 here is CASSQDGGEGQPQHF. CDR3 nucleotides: TGTGCCAGCAGCCAAGATGGGGGAGAAGGCCAGCCCCAGCATTTT.

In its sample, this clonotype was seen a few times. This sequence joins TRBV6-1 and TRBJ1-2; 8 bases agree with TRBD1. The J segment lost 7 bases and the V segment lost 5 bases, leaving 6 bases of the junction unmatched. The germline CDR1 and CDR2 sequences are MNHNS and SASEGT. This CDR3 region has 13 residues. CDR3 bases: TGTGCCAGCAGTACGGACAGGGTTGGTGGCTACACCTTC. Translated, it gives CASSTDRVGGYTF.

CDR3 bases: TGTGCCAGCAGCTCACGGGGCGCTCAAGAGACCCAGTACTTC. Translation: CASSSRGAQETQYF. This chain links TRBV5-6 with TRBJ2-5; tentatively, D is TRBD1 or TRBD2 (5 bases each). V gave up 3 bases and J gave up 2 bases, with 11 bases separating them. The CDR3 length is 14 residues. The V gene's germline CDR1 is SGHDT and CDR2 YYEEEE.

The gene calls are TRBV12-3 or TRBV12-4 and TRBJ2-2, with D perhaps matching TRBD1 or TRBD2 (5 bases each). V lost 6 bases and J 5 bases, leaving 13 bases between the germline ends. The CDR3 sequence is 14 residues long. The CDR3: CASRDEGYTGELFF. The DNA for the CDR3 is TGTGCCAGCAGGGACGAGGGGTATACCGGGGAGCTGTTTTTT.

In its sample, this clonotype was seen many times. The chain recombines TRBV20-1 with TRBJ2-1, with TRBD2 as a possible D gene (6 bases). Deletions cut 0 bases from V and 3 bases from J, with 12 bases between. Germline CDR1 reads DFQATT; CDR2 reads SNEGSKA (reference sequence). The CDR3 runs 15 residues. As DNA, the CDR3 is TGCAGTGCTAGAGATACGGGGGAGCTCTACAATGAGCAGTTCTTC. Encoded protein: CSARDTGELYNEQFF.

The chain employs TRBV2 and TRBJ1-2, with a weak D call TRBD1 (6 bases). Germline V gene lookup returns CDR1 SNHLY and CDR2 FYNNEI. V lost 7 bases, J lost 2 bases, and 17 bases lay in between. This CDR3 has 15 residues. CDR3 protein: CASTLSGGHNYGYTF. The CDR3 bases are TGTGCCAGCACTCTAAGTGGGGGACACAACTATGGCTACACCTTC.

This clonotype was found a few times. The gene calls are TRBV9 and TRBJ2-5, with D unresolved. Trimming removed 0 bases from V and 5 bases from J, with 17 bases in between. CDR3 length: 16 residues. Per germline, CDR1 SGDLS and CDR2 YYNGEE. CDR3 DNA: TGTGCCAGCAGCGTAGAATCTGTTCGGGCCCCTGAGACCCAGTACTTC. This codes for CASSVESVRAPETQYF.

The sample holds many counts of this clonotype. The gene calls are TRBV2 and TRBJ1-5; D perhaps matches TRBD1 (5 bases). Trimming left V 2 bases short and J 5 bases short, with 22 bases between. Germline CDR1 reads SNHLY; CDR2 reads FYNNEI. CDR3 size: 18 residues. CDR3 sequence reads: CASSETFRGVSRDQPQHF. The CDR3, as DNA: TGTGCCAGCAGTGAAACCTTCCGGGGGGTAAGTCGGGATCAGCCCCAGCATTTT. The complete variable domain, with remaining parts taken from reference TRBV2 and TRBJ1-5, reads EPEVTQTPSHQVTQMGQEVILRCVPISNHLYFYWYRQILGQKVEFLVSFYNNEISEKSEIFDDQFSVERPDGSNFTLKIRSTKLEDSAMYFCASSETFRGVSRDQPQHFGDGTRLSIL.

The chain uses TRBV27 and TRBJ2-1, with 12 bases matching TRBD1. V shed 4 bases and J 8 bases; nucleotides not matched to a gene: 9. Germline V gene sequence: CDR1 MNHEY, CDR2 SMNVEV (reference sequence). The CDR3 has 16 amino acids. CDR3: CASSSGTGGVSDEQFF. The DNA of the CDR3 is TGTGCCAGCAGTTCTGGGACAGGGGGCGTTAGCGATGAGCAGTTCTTC.

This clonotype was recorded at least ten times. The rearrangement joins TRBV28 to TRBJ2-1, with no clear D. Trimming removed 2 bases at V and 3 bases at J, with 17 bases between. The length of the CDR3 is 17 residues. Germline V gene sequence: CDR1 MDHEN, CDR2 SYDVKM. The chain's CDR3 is CASSLLFSEDRYNEQFF. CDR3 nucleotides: TGTGCCAGCAGTTTACTGTTCTCTGAGGACCGCTACAATGAGCAGTTCTTC.

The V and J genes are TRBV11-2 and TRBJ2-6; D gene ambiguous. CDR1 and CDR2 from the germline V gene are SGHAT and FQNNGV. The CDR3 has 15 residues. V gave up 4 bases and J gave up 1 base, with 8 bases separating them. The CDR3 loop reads CASSWVSSGANVLTF. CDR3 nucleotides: TGTGCCAGCAGCTGGGTTTCGTCTGGGGCCAACGTCCTGACTTTC.

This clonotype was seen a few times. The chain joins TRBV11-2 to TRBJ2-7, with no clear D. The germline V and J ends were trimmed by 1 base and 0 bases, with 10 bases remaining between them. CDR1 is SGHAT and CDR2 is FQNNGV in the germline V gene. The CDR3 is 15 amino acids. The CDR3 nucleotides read TGTGCCAGCAGCTTAGTGCCAGATTACTCCTACGAGCAGTACTTC. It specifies CASSLVPDYSYEQYF.

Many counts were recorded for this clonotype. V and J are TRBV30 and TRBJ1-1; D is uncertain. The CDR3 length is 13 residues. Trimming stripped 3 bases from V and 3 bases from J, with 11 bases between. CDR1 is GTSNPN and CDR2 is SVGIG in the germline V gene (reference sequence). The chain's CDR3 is CAWRYGRDTEAFF. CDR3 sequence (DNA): TGTGCCTGGAGATACGGGCGGGACACTGAAGCTTTCTTT.

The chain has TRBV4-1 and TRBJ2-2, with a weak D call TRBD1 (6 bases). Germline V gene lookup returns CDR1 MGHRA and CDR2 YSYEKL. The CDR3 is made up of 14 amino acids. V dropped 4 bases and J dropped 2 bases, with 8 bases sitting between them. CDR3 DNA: TGCGCCAGCAGCCGGGGACATAACACCGGGGAGCTGTTTTTT. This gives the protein CASSRGHNTGELFF.

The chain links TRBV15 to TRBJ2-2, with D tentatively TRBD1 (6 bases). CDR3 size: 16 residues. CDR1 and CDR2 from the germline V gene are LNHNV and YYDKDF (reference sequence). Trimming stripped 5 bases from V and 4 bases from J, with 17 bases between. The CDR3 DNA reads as TGTGCCACCAGCGTTACAGGGTGGGGCATCACCGGGGAGCTGTTTTTT. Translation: CATSVTGWGITGELFF.

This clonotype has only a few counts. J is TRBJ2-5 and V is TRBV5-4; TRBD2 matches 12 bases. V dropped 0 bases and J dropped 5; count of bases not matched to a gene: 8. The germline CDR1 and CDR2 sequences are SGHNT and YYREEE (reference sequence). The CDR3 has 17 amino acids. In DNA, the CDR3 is TGTGCCAGCAGCTTGGGGCTAGCGGGAGGGCCGAAGGAGACCCAGTACTTC. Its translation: CASSLGLAGGPKETQYF. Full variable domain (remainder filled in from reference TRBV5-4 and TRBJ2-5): ETGVTQSPTHLIKTRGQQVTLRCSSQSGHNTVSWYQQALGQGPQFIFQYYREEENGRGNFPPRFSGLQFPNYSSELNVNALELDDSALYLCASSLGLAGGPKETQYFGPGTRLLVL.

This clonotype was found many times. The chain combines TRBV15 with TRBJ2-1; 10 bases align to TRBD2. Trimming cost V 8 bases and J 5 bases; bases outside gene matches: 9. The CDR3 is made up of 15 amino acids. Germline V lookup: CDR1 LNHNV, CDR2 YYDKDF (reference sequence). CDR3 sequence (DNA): TGTGCCACCGCTAGCCGGACTAGCGGAGACAATGAGCAGTTCTTC. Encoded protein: CATASRTSGDNEQFF.

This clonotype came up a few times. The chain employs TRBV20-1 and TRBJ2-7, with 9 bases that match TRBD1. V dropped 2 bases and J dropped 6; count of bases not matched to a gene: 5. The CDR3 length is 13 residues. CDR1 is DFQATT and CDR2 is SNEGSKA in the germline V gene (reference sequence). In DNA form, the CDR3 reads TGCAGTGCTAGACCGGGACAGGGCGGCGAGCAGTACTTC. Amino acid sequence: CSARPGQGGEQYF.

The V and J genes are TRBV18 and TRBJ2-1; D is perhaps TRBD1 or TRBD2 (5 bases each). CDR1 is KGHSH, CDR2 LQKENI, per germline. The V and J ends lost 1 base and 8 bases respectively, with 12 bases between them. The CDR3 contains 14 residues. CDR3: CASSPLWGKDEQFF. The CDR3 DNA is TGTGCCAGCTCACCACTATGGGGGAAGGATGAGCAGTTCTTC. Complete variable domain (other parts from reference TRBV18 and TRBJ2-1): NAGVMQNPRHLVRRRGQEARLRCSPMKGHSHVYWYRQLPEEGLKFMVYLQKENIIDESGMPKERFSAEFPKEGPSILRIQQVVRGDSAAYFCASSPLWGKDEQFFGPGTRLTVL.

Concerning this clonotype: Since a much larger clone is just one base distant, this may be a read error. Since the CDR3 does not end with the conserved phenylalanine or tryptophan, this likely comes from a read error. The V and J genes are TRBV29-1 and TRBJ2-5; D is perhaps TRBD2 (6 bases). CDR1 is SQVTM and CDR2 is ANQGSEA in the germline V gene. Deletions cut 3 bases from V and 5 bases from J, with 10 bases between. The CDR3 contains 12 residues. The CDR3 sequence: CSVEGLGETQYL. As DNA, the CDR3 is TGCAGCGTTGAGGGACTGGGGGAGACCCAGTACCTC.

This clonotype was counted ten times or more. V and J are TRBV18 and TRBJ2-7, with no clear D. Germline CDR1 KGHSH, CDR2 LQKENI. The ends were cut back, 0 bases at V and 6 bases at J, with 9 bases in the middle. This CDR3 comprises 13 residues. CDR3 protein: CASSPPAVAEQYF. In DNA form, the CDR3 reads TGTGCCAGCTCACCACCGGCCGTAGCCGAGCAGTACTTC.

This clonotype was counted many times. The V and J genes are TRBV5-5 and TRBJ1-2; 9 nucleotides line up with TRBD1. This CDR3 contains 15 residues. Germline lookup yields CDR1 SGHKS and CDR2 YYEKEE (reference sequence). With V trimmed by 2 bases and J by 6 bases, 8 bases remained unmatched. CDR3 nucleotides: TGTGCCAGCAGCTTACGGGACAGGGTTAGAGATGGCTACACCTTC. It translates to CASSLRDRVRDGYTF. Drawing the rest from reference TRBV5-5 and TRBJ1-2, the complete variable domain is DAGVTQSPTHLIKTRGQQVTLRCSPISGHKSVSWYQQVLGQGPQFIFQYYEKEERGRGNFPDRFSARQFPNYSSELNVNALLLGDSALYLCASSLRDRVRDGYTFGSGTRLTVV.

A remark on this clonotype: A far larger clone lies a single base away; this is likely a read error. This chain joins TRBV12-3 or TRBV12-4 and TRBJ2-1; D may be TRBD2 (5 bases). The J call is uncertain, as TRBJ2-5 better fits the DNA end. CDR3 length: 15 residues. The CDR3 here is CASSLTMGAGETQYF. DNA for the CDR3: TGTGCCAGCAGCTTGACGATGGGCGCGGGAGAGACCCAGTACTTC.